These 29 T cell receptor beta chains were all obtained from the same sample, sequenced in a study of T cells after yellow fever vaccination. TCRdb recomputed calls from the 5' RACE reads with MiXCR, one row per CDR3 protein. The table lists approximately 120,000 distinct CDR3 sequences, about 7.4% of them singletons. The sequencing used CD4+ T cells sorted from PBMCs, collected approximately 11 days after the first yellow fever vaccination. These receptors came from a man between 18 and 35 years old who received the YFV17D yellow fever vaccine.

This clonotype was seen ten or more times. The chain is built from TRBV10-3 and TRBJ2-3; TRBD1 is a possible D gene (6 bases). Trimming took 0 bases from V and 2 from J, leaving 12 bases between them. The V gene's germline CDR1 is ENHRY and CDR2 SYGVKD. The CDR3 runs 16 residues. CDR3: CAISESRTATTDTQYF. The CDR3 DNA is TGTGCCATCAGTGAGTCCCGGACAGCAACCACAGATACGCAGTATTTT.

This clonotype was detected many times. The chain recombines TRBV7-8 with TRBJ2-7; tentative D call: TRBD1 (5 bases). The CDR3 consists of 11 residues. V was clipped by 1 base and J by 9 bases, with 7 bases between them. Germline V lookup: CDR1 SGHVS, CDR2 FQNEAQ. The CDR3 nucleotides are TGTGCCAGCAGCTTAGGGACACCGCAGTACTTC. Translation gives CASSLGTPQYF.

This clonotype showed up many times. In nucleotides, the CDR3 is TGCGCCAGCAGGGTTGAGGGGGGGGCCTACGAGCAGTACTTC. Its protein is CASRVEGGAYEQYF. V gene TRBV10-2 combines with J gene TRBJ2-7, with D maybe TRBD2 (7 bases). Germline assignment: CDR1 WSHSY and CDR2 SAAADI. This CDR3 has 14 amino acids. Trimming took 6 bases from V and 2 from J, leaving 14 bases between them.

Concerning this clonotype itself: A much larger clone differs from this one at a single base, so this may be a read error. The rearrangement links TRBV5-4 to TRBJ2-7; no firm D call. V lost 8 bases, J lost 5 bases, and 11 bases lay in between. The CDR3 is 11 residues long. Per the germline V gene, CDR1 is SGHNT and CDR2 is YYREEE (reference sequence). The CDR3 coding sequence is TGTGCCAGAAGTTTCACCGACGAGCAGTACTTC. It specifies CARSFTDEQYF.

The sample holds many counts of this clonotype. J is TRBJ1-5 and V is TRBV2; perhaps TRBD1 as D (6 bases). Trimming removed 6 bases at V and 5 bases at J, with 11 bases between. Germline V gene sequence: CDR1 SNHLY, CDR2 FYNNEI. The CDR3 is 13 residues long. The CDR3: CASRQGRDQPQHF. CDR3 DNA sequence: TGTGCCAGCAGACAGGGTCGTGATCAGCCCCAGCATTTT. The full variable domain, its missing parts supplied by reference TRBV2 and TRBJ1-5, is EPEVTQTPSHQVTQMGQEVILRCVPISNHLYFYWYRQILGQKVEFLVSFYNNEISEKSEIFDDQFSVERPDGSNFTLKIRSTKLEDSAMYFCASRQGRDQPQHFGDGTRLSIL.

The chain is built from TRBV3-1 and TRBJ1-1, with no clear D. From germline, CDR1 is LGHDT and CDR2 YNNKEL (reference sequence). V was pared by 10 bases and J by 2 bases, with 20 bases between. The CDR3 sequence is 15 residues long. The CDR3 DNA reads as TGTGCCACCTCCCGCCACGGGCAGGCTAACACTGAAGCTTTCTTT. Encoded protein: CATSRHGQANTEAFF.

J is TRBJ2-5 and V is TRBV5-1; a weak D match, TRBD1 (6 bases). The germline CDR1 and CDR2 sequences are SGHRS and YFSETQ. Deletions cut 4 bases from V and 3 bases from J, with 10 bases between. This CDR3 has 13 amino acids. CDR3 sequence (DNA): TGCGCCAGCAGCAGGGACAACAAAGAGACCCAGTACTTC. This sequence encodes CASSRDNKETQYF.

This clonotype was picked up many times. The genes are TRBV7-9 and TRBJ2-5; D possibly corresponds to TRBD2 (6 bases). With 5 bases removed from V and 5 bases from J, the gap between germline ends came to 15 bases. CDR1 is SEHNR, CDR2 FQNEAQ, per germline (reference sequence). The CDR3 sequence is 14 residues long. The DNA of the CDR3 is TGTGCCAGCAGCCGACGAAGGGCGGGGGAGACCCAGTACTTC. Translation gives CASSRRRAGETQYF.

This clonotype was detected once. The CDR3 region has the DNA TGTGCCAGCAGCTTACAGTGGCATTCCGGGGAGCTGTTTTTT. Translating it yields CASSLQWHSGELFF. This chain links TRBV7-2 with TRBJ2-2, with no clear D. Germline CDR1 is SGHTA and CDR2 is FQGNSA. V dropped 2 bases and J dropped 6 bases, with 10 bases sitting between them. The CDR3 has 14 residues.

This clonotype was detected a few times. The genes are TRBV18 and TRBJ2-7; 10 bases agree with TRBD1. The length of the CDR3 is 16 residues. Looked up from germline, CDR1 is KGHSH and CDR2 is LQKENI. V lost 1 base, J lost 6 bases, and 9 bases stayed unmatched. CDR3 sequence: CASSPLETGGKSEQYF. In nucleotides, the CDR3 is TGTGCCAGCTCACCACTAGAGACAGGGGGCAAGTCCGAGCAGTACTTC.

Ten or more counts support this clonotype. The chain combines TRBV4-1 with TRBJ2-4, with TRBD1 matching over 8 bases. CDR1 and CDR2 (germline): MGHRA, YSYEKL. V gave up 1 base and J gave up 4 bases; unmatched junction bases: 0. The CDR3 totals 14 residues. CDR3 loop: CASSQGQGKNIQYF. The CDR3 nucleotides read TGCGCCAGCAGCCAAGGACAGGGGAAAAACATTCAGTACTTC.

This clonotype was picked up many times. The chain is built from TRBV30 and TRBJ2-3; the match to TRBD2 covers 8 bases. The V segment lost 5 bases and the J segment 6 bases; nucleotides outside the gene matches: 13. CDR3 size: 15 residues. Germline CDR1 and CDR2: GTSNPN and SVGIG (reference sequence). The CDR3 spells CAWVHGGGPLDTQYF. In nucleotides, the CDR3 is TGTGCCTGGGTACACGGGGGGGGGCCTCTGGATACGCAGTATTTT.

This clonotype was recorded at least ten times. The rearrangement uses TRBV7-9 and TRBJ1-2; tentative D call: TRBD1 (6 bases). Per germline, CDR1 SEHNR and CDR2 FQNEAQ (reference sequence). V was trimmed by 2 bases and J by 2 bases, leaving 18 bases between them. The CDR3 extends over 17 amino acids. This chain's CDR3 is CASSLWARGKGNYGYTF. The CDR3 nucleotides are TGTGCCAGCAGCTTATGGGCCAGGGGAAAGGGAAACTATGGCTACACCTTC.

The sample holds many counts of this clonotype. V gene TRBV5-1 combines with J gene TRBJ2-3; D possibly corresponds to TRBD2 (5 bases). Trimming left V 7 bases short and J 1 base short, with 13 bases between. This CDR3 has 14 residues. CDR1 and CDR2 from the germline V gene are SGHRS and YFSETQ. DNA for the CDR3: TGCGCCAGCCACACGGGATATGGCACAGATACGCAGTATTTT. It specifies CASHTGYGTDTQYF.

This clonotype was recorded at least ten times. The chain carries TRBV12-3 or TRBV12-4 and TRBJ2-1; the D gene is possibly TRBD2 (6 bases). The ends were cut back, 7 bases at V and 5 bases at J, with 15 bases in the middle. CDR3 length: 14 residues. CDR3 sequence (DNA): TGTGCCAGCACCCCCTCGGGGAGGAACAATGAGCAGTTCTTC. Translation: CASTPSGRNNEQFF.

V usage is TRBV28 and J usage is TRBJ1-6; a possible D gene is TRBD1 (5 bases). Trimming removed 6 bases at V and 0 bases at J, with 12 bases between. The CDR3 runs to 16 residues. The germline gives CDR1 MDHEN, CDR2 SYDVKM. DNA for the CDR3: TGTGCCAGCAGCTCGGGACCGAGCTCCTATAATTCACCCCTCCACTTT. It is translated as CASSSGPSSYNSPLHF.

The table lists this clonotype with many counts. This chain links TRBV7-9 with TRBJ1-4, with 7 positions matching TRBD1. This CDR3 is built from 12 residues. Germline trimming cut 5 bases from V and 7 bases from J; bases unmatched to any gene: 1. CDR1 is SEHNR and CDR2 is FQNEAQ in the germline V gene (reference sequence). CDR3 in DNA: TGTGCCAGCAGCCACAGGGGTGAAAAACTGTTTTTT. Protein sequence: CASSHRGEKLFF.

This clonotype was counted many times. This chain joins TRBV5-5 and TRBJ2-7, with 7 positions matching TRBD1. The CDR3 consists of 15 residues. The V segment lost 0 bases and the J segment 1 base; nucleotides outside the gene matches: 4. The V gene's germline CDR1 is SGHKS and CDR2 YYEKEE (reference sequence). The CDR3 is CASSLEQGSSYEQYF. The CDR3 DNA reads as TGTGCCAGCAGCTTGGAACAGGGGTCGTCCTACGAGCAGTACTTC.

This clonotype appeared many times. The DNA for the CDR3 is TGCAGTGCTCCGTTAGCGGGGGGCGGGGAGACCCAGTACTTC. This sequence encodes CSAPLAGGGETQYF. V is TRBV20-1 and J is TRBJ2-5, with 10 nucleotides matching TRBD2. This CDR3 contains 14 residues. CDR1 DFQATT and CDR2 SNEGSKA come from the germline V gene (reference sequence). V trimming: 5 bases; J trimming: 5 bases; junction bases outside the gene matches: 8.

This clonotype was recorded at least ten times. The chain uses TRBV3-1 and TRBJ2-7; D is undetermined. The CDR3 loop spans 13 amino acids. Trimming stripped 4 bases from V and 6 bases from J, with 13 bases between. Germline CDR1 is LGHDT and CDR2 is YNNKEL (reference sequence). Written as DNA, the CDR3 is TGTGCCAGCAGCCCAACCTTTAACGGCGAGCAGTACGTC. This codes for CASSPTFNGEQYV.

This clonotype was found many times. The chain combines TRBV18 with TRBJ1-2; maybe TRBD1 (6 bases). Between the trimmed V and J ends, which lost 0 bases and 4 bases, there was a span of 18 bases. Germline V CDR1 and CDR2: KGHSH, LQKENI. The CDR3 totals 17 residues. DNA of the CDR3: TGTGCCAGCTCACCACCTTCTACGGGGGCTATGGTCTATGGCTACACCTTC. It encodes CASSPPSTGAMVYGYTF. Filled out from reference TRBV18 and TRBJ1-2, the complete variable domain reads NAGVMQNPRHLVRRRGQEARLRCSPMKGHSHVYWYRQLPEEGLKFMVYLQKENIIDESGMPKERFSAEFPKEGPSILRIQQVVRGDSAAYFCASSPPSTGAMVYGYTFGSGTRLTVV.

On this clonotype: Just one base apart from a much larger clone, this may be a read error. The DNA is omitted, as the CDR3 cannot be located on it reliably, and the CDR3 follows TCRdb's listing. The V and J genes are TRBV6-8 and TRBJ2-3; whether TRBD1, the table's D call, matches the DNA was not checked. The CDR3 region is 17 residues in length, termini included. Germline loops: CDR1 MNHGY, CDR2 SAAAGT. CDR3: CATSYKCDRGLWDTQYF.

This clonotype has at least ten counts. The chain recombines TRBV7-9 with TRBJ2-1; D is possibly TRBD2 (6 bases). V was pared by 5 bases and J by 0 bases, with 11 bases between. The V gene's germline CDR1 is SEHNR and CDR2 FQNEAQ (reference sequence). This CDR3 is built from 15 residues. The CDR3 nucleotides are TGTGCCAGCAGCCAAGCGGGCAGCTCCTACAATGAGCAGTTCTTC. Amino acids: CASSQAGSSYNEQFF.

There are many counts of this clonotype. J is TRBJ2-3 and V is TRBV3-1, with 10 bases aligning to TRBD2. In germline, CDR1 is LGHDT, CDR2 YNNKEL (reference sequence). The CDR3 loop spans 15 amino acids. Germline trimming cut 4 bases from V and 2 bases from J; bases unmatched to any gene: 3. CDR3 residues: CASSPLAGVTDTQYF. CDR3 DNA: TGTGCCAGCAGCCCCCTAGCGGGGGTCACAGATACGCAGTATTTT.

This clonotype was counted many times. CDR3 coding DNA: TGTGCCAGCAGCTTACTAGCGGGCGCCTACACAGGGGCGCAGTATTTT. It specifies CASSLLAGAYTGAQYF. The rearrangement joins TRBV13 to TRBJ2-3, with D possibly being TRBD2 (8 bases). This CDR3 region has 16 residues. The V end was cut by 2 bases, the J end by 10 bases, with 22 bases between. Germline lookup yields CDR1 PRHDT and CDR2 FYEKMQ (reference sequence).

The chain recombines TRBV7-9 with TRBJ1-6; tentatively, D is TRBD1 (6 bases). The CDR3 extends over 18 amino acids. Trimming cost V 5 bases and J 8 bases, with 25 bases left between them. Per the germline V gene, CDR1 is SEHNR and CDR2 is FQNEAQ (reference sequence). CDR3 coding DNA: TGTGCCAGCAGCCCTAAAGGGGCCGCAGGGGCCTACCATTCACCCCTCCACTTT. Amino acids: CASSPKGAAGAYHSPLHF.

This clonotype was recorded many times. The V and J genes are TRBV5-1 and TRBJ2-1; weak D call: TRBD1 (6 bases). The CDR3 is made up of 13 amino acids. V shed 4 bases and J shed 7 bases, with 12 bases lying between them. The germline CDR1 and CDR2 sequences are SGHRS and YFSETQ. CDR3 in DNA: TGCGCCAGCAGCGGAAACACAGGGAATGAGCAGTTCTTC. It translates to CASSGNTGNEQFF.

This clonotype occurred many times. This rearrangement joins TRBV3-1 to TRBJ2-5; D possibly matches TRBD1 or TRBD2 (7 bases each). V shed 7 bases and J shed 5 bases, with 20 bases lying between them. Germline V gene sequence: CDR1 LGHDT, CDR2 YNNKEL (reference sequence). This CDR3 spans 15 amino acids. The CDR3 sequence: CASTPQGGAVETQYF. In DNA form, the CDR3 reads TGTGCCAGCACCCCCCAGGGGGGGGCCGTCGAGACCCAGTACTTC.

This clonotype was detected many times. The chain recombines TRBV4-3 with TRBJ1-6; no definite D call. Germline loops: CDR1 LGHNA, CDR2 YSLEER. Trimming took off 0 bases at V and 9 bases at J, with 6 bases between the two ends. The CDR3 covers 13 residues. The CDR3 nucleotides read TGCGCCAGCAGCCAAGAAATCGGTTCACCCCTCCACTTT. This gives the protein CASSQEIGSPLHF.